These 4 T cell receptor beta chains were sequenced from one sample in a study of CD8 T cells in Susac syndrome. Roughly 0.45 to 1 ug RNA was reverse transcribed with random hexamers. TCRdb reanalysed the immunoSEQ multiplex PCR reads using MiXCR and keeps one entry per CDR3 protein. The table records just under 150,000 distinct CDR3 sequences, roughly 95% of them present only once. What was sequenced was CD4+ T cells from PBMCs. The receptors shown here come from a human donor in good health.

The chain employs TRBV20-1 and TRBJ2-1, with D maybe TRBD2 (6 bases). Trimming pared 6 bases from V and 5 bases from J, leaving 26 bases between. The CDR3 totals 17 residues. Germline V gene lookup returns CDR1 DFQATT and CDR2 SNEGSKA (reference sequence). CDR3 loop: CSAQAVRLAPKDNEQFF. The CDR3 nucleotides are TGCAGTGCCCAAGCTGTGCGGCTAGCGCCGAAGGACAATGAGCAGTTCTTC.

This sequence joins TRBV30 and TRBJ2-2, with D perhaps given as TRBD1 or TRBD2 (5 bases each). CDR3 size: 12 residues. Germline loops: CDR1 GTSNPN, CDR2 SVGIG (reference sequence). Trimming took off 4 bases at V and 5 bases at J, with 8 bases between the two ends. The CDR3 region is CAWKRGTGELFF. DNA of the CDR3: TGTGCCTGGAAGAGGGGAACCGGGGAGCTGTTTTTT.

This chain connects TRBV7-8 to TRBJ2-4, with a possible D match to TRBD2 (6 bases). V was shortened by 5 bases and J by 8 bases, with 16 bases between the two germline ends. Germline V lookup: CDR1 SGHVS, CDR2 FQNEAQ. This CDR3 has 14 amino acids. The CDR3: CASSLGRWEDIQYF. The DNA of the CDR3 is TGTGCCAGCAGCCTGGGGCGGTGGGAGGACATTCAGTACTTC.

The J gene is TRBJ2-7, the V gene TRBV7-3; 8 bases fit TRBD1. There are 13 residues in the CDR3. The J segment lost 9 bases and the V segment lost 5 bases, leaving 9 bases of the junction unmatched. CDR1 SGHTA and CDR2 FQGTGA come from the germline V gene. DNA for the CDR3: TGTGCCAGCAGCCCATCTCGACAGGGGATGCAGTACTTC. Protein product: CASSPSRQGMQYF.